The 28 T cell receptor beta chains below were found in one sample sequenced in a study of cytomegalovirus exposure and HLA in healthy donors. Produced via immunoSEQ multiplex PCR; TCRdb's table is partial and in-frame only. The sample has 150,000 to 180,000 clones, 86% seen once; the top ten hold roughly 2.1%. The sample consisted of PBMCs. The source is a human donor in good health.

The CDR3 is CASSIWRGGEQYF. In nucleotides, the CDR3 is TGTGCCAGTAGTATATGGCGGGGCGGCGAGCAGTACTTC. The chain employs TRBV19 and TRBJ2-7; D possibly corresponds to TRBD2 (6 bases). The germline CDR1 and CDR2 sequences are LNHDA and SQIVND (reference sequence). Trimming took 2 bases from V and 6 from J, leaving 11 bases between them. CDR3 length equals 13 residues.

The chain couples TRBV14 to TRBJ2-7; D gene uncertain. Germline CDR1 and CDR2: SGHDN and FVKESK. The CDR3 is 13 residues long. V lost 4 bases to trimming and J lost 10 bases, with 17 bases between them. CDR3 sequence: CASSPPGVALQYF. The CDR3, as DNA: TGTGCCAGCAGCCCCCCAGGCGTGGCGTTACAGTACTTC.

This chain joins TRBV2 and TRBJ2-3; D possibly corresponds to TRBD1 (5 bases). CDR1 is SNHLY, CDR2 FYNNEI, per germline. This CDR3 region has 14 residues. V lost 7 bases and J 2 bases, leaving 13 bases between the germline ends. CDR3 sequence (DNA): TGTGCCAGCACAGGGCACGACCTCACAGATACGCAGTATTTT. As protein: CASTGHDLTDTQYF. Together with reference TRBV2 and TRBJ2-3, the CDR3 gives the full variable domain: EPEVTQTPSHQVTQMGQEVILRCVPISNHLYFYWYRQILGQKVEFLVSFYNNEISEKSEIFDDQFSVERPDGSNFTLKIRSTKLEDSAMYFCASTGHDLTDTQYFGPGTRLTVL.

This clone came up a few times. The rearrangement joins TRBV5-1 to TRBJ2-7; 9 bases agree with TRBD1. V dropped 4 bases and J dropped 10; count of bases not matched to a gene: 6. The CDR3 covers 12 residues. Germline CDR1 is SGHRS and CDR2 is YFSETQ. The CDR3 DNA follows: TGCGCCAGCAGCGCGACGGGACAGGGACAGTACTTC. Its translation is CASSATGQGQYF.

The chain combines TRBV5-1 with TRBJ2-1; 8 nucleotides line up with TRBD1. The CDR3 is 15 amino acids. Germline lookup yields CDR1 SGHRS and CDR2 YFSETQ. After removal of 0 bases from V and 6 bases from J, the junction contained 5 bases not matched to a gene. The CDR3 nucleotides are TGCGCCAGCAGCTTGGTGTTAACAGGGGGCAATGAGCAGTTCTTC. The encoded protein is CASSLVLTGGNEQFF.

The V call is TRBV2, the J call TRBJ1-1, with 7 positions matching TRBD1. Germline values: CDR1 SNHLY, CDR2 FYNNEI. V was pared by 4 bases and J by 1 base, with 6 bases of the junction left unmatched. This CDR3 contains 15 residues. The DNA for the CDR3 is TGTGCCAGCAGTGGCCGACAGGGTCGGAACACTGAAGCTTTCTTT. This sequence encodes CASSGRQGRNTEAFF.

This sequence joins TRBV6-4 and TRBJ2-6; TRBD1 matches 7 bases. This CDR3 has 17 residues. V dropped 4 bases and J dropped 0; count of bases not matched to a gene: 6. Germline lookup yields CDR1 MRHNA and CDR2 SNTAGT. CDR3 in amino acids: CASSGGQADSGANVLTF. In DNA, the CDR3 is TGTGCCAGCAGTGGCGGACAGGCGGACTCTGGGGCCAACGTCCTGACTTTC.

The chain uses TRBV7-8 and TRBJ2-1; TRBD2 matches 9 bases. Germline CDR1 reads SGHVS; CDR2 reads FQNEAQ. The V segment lost 1 base and the J segment 15 bases; nucleotides outside the gene matches: 4. This CDR3 is 12 amino acids long. The chain's CDR3 is CASSLGGRAPFF. The CDR3 DNA follows: TGTGCCAGCAGCTTAGGCGGGAGGGCCCCGTTCTTC.

CDR3 region: CASSLDRVGYGYTF. CDR3 nucleotides: TGTGCCAGCAGTTTAGACAGGGTTGGCTATGGCTACACCTTC. V usage is TRBV27 and J usage is TRBJ1-2; 7 nucleotides align to TRBD1. CDR1 is MNHEY, CDR2 SMNVEV, per germline (reference sequence). V shed 2 bases and J 4 bases; nucleotides not matched to a gene: 4. This CDR3 has 14 residues.

This chain uses TRBV27 with TRBJ1-6; 7 bases are shared with TRBD1. The CDR3 consists of 16 residues. The V segment lost 5 bases and the J segment 9 bases; nucleotides outside the gene matches: 13. Per germline, CDR1 MNHEY and CDR2 SMNVEV (reference sequence). CDR3 sequence reads: CASSAGTALGLSPLHF. CDR3 bases: TGTGCCAGCAGTGCCGGGACAGCGCTGGGTCTTTCACCCCTCCACTTT.

This clone was seen once. The rearrangement joins TRBV6-1 to TRBJ1-2, with D perhaps matching TRBD1 (6 bases). Germline CDR1 and CDR2: MNHNS and SASEGT. The CDR3 has 14 residues. The ends were cut back, 1 base at V and 4 bases at J, with 10 bases in the middle. The CDR3 is CASSEGGPSYGYTF. The CDR3 DNA is TGTGCCAGCAGTGAAGGGGGGCCGAGCTATGGCTACACCTTC.

This chain joins TRBV5-6 and TRBJ2-2, with D possibly matching TRBD2 (5 bases). Trimming pared 7 bases from V and 4 bases from J, leaving 17 bases between. The CDR3 extends over 15 amino acids. Germline V gives CDR1 SGHDT, CDR2 YYEEEE. The CDR3 region has the DNA TGTGCCAGCTATCACCGGGCGGGCCCCACCGGGGAGCTGTTTTTT. Protein product: CASYHRAGPTGELFF.

This chain uses TRBV10-3 with TRBJ1-1; no clear D. Germline CDR1 is ENHRY and CDR2 is SYGVKD. Trimming left V 4 bases short and J 6 bases short, with 12 bases between. The CDR3 loop spans 13 amino acids. The DNA for the CDR3 is TGTGCCATCAGTGCGGTCCTAATGGCTGAAGCTTTCTTT. Its protein product is CAISAVLMAEAFF.

The V and J genes are TRBV19 and TRBJ2-3; maybe TRBD2 (5 bases). CDR3 size: 15 residues. Trimming removed 1 base at V and 4 bases at J, with 12 bases between. Per germline, CDR1 LNHDA and CDR2 SQIVND (reference sequence). CDR3 sequence (DNA): TGTGCCAGTAGTATAGGAGGGATTATCGCAGATACGCAGTATTTT. Translating it yields CASSIGGIIADTQYF.

This chain uses TRBV5-1 with TRBJ2-7; 9 nucleotides agree with TRBD2. CDR1 and CDR2 (germline): SGHRS, YFSETQ. The ends lost 3 bases at V and 0 bases at J; junction bases unmatched: 4. This CDR3 is 15 amino acids long. CDR3 in amino acids: CASSWLAGSSYEQYF. As DNA, the CDR3 is TGCGCCAGCAGCTGGCTAGCGGGAAGCTCCTACGAGCAGTACTTC.

The chain has TRBV6-5 and TRBJ1-2, with 7 bases matching TRBD1. V dropped 5 bases and J dropped 4; count of bases not matched to a gene: 7. The CDR3 is made up of 14 amino acids. Germline loops: CDR1 MNHEY, CDR2 SVGAGI. The chain's CDR3 is CASSTGEAGYGYTF. The CDR3 bases are TGTGCCAGCAGTACAGGGGAGGCCGGCTATGGCTACACCTTC.

The J gene is TRBJ1-1, the V gene TRBV30, with D tentatively TRBD1 (6 bases). Trimming pared 3 bases from V and 1 base from J, leaving 15 bases between. CDR1 is GTSNPN, CDR2 SVGIG, per germline (reference sequence). The CDR3 runs to 15 residues. CDR3: CAWRGARTANTEAFF. In DNA, the CDR3 is TGTGCCTGGAGAGGGGCACGGACAGCGAACACTGAAGCTTTCTTT.

V usage is TRBV9 and J usage is TRBJ1-2; D unresolved. Between the trimmed V and J ends, which lost 6 bases and 4 bases, there was a span of 13 bases. Germline CDR1 reads SGDLS; CDR2 reads YYNGEE. The CDR3 has 13 amino acids. This CDR3 is CASTRASAYGYTF. DNA of the CDR3: TGTGCCAGCACCCGCGCTTCTGCCTATGGCTACACCTTC.

J is TRBJ1-5 and V is TRBV18; 9 positions agree with TRBD1. Per the germline V gene, CDR1 is KGHSH and CDR2 is LQKENI. The CDR3 spans 15 residues. V shed 4 bases, J shed 5 bases, and the junction held 6 bases outside the gene matches. CDR3 nucleotides: TGTGCCAGCTCACTTACAGGGGGCGATTATCAGCCCCAGCATTTT. Amino acids: CASSLTGGDYQPQHF.

V and J are TRBV29-1 and TRBJ1-2, with TRBD1 matching 9 bases. CDR1 is SQVTM, CDR2 ANQGSEA, per germline. V dropped 8 bases and J dropped 8; count of bases not matched to a gene: 15. CDR3 length: 14 amino acids. CDR3 amino acids: CSTAGRTGGEGYTF. DNA for the CDR3: TGCAGCACCGCAGGCCGAACAGGGGGCGAAGGCTACACCTTC.

The chain uses TRBV2 and TRBJ1-3, with TRBD1 as a possible D gene (5 bases). The germline V gene has CDR1 SNHLY and CDR2 FYNNEI. Trimming left V 7 bases short and J 0 bases short, with 10 bases between. CDR3 size: 14 residues. CDR3 residues: CASKLGLSGNTIYF. The CDR3 nucleotides are TGTGCCAGCAAGCTGGGGCTCTCTGGAAACACCATATATTTT. Looking up the rest from reference TRBV2 and TRBJ1-3 gives the full variable domain: EPEVTQTPSHQVTQMGQEVILRCVPISNHLYFYWYRQILGQKVEFLVSFYNNEISEKSEIFDDQFSVERPDGSNFTLKIRSTKLEDSAMYFCASKLGLSGNTIYFGEGSWLTVV.

The count of this clone is one. This chain joins TRBV27 and TRBJ1-3; D possibly corresponds to TRBD1 (5 bases). The V end lost 3 bases, the J end lost 0 bases, and 12 bases lay between the germline ends. Looked up from germline, CDR1 is MNHEY and CDR2 is SMNVEV (reference sequence). The length of the CDR3 is 16 residues. The CDR3 here is CASSFSGVSSGNTIYF. Written as DNA, the CDR3 is TGTGCCAGCAGTTTCTCGGGGGTCAGCTCTGGAAACACCATATATTTT.

This clone has a single count. The chain has TRBV18 and TRBJ2-2, with 8 bases fitting TRBD1. This CDR3 is 18 amino acids long. V dropped 0 bases and J dropped 4; count of bases not matched to a gene: 10. Germline CDR1 and CDR2: KGHSH and LQKENI. In DNA form, the CDR3 reads TGTGCCAGCTCACCACCGATAACGGACAGGGCCGGCACCGGGGAGCTGTTTTTT. Translation: CASSPPITDRAGTGELFF. Based on the CDR3 plus reference TRBV18 and TRBJ2-2, the full variable domain is NAGVMQNPRHLVRRRGQEARLRCSPMKGHSHVYWYRQLPEEGLKFMVYLQKENIIDESGMPKERFSAEFPKEGPSILRIQQVVRGDSAAYFCASSPPITDRAGTGELFFGEGSRLTVL.

The V and J genes are TRBV5-4 and TRBJ2-1, with 13 bases aligning to TRBD2. CDR3 size: 16 residues. The ends lost 0 bases at V and 8 bases at J; junction bases unmatched: 5. Germline CDR1 reads SGHNT; CDR2 reads YYREEE (reference sequence). The CDR3 nucleotides read TGTGCCAGCAGCTTGGGGACTAGCGGGAGTCGGGATGAGCAGTTCTTC. This encodes CASSLGTSGSRDEQFF.

This chain links TRBV2 with TRBJ1-2; no clear D. V dropped 6 bases and J dropped 4 bases, with 6 bases sitting between them. CDR3 size: 11 residues. The germline CDR1 and CDR2 sequences are SNHLY and FYNNEI. The CDR3 spells CASRTGYGYTF. For the CDR3, the DNA is TGTGCCAGCAGGACGGGCTATGGCTACACCTTC.

This rearrangement joins TRBV4-3 to TRBJ2-5, with 8 bases aligning to TRBD1. V was clipped by 3 bases and J by 5 bases; unmatched bases: 11. Germline V gene data show CDR1 as LGHNA and CDR2 as YSLEER. The CDR3 runs 16 residues. The CDR3 DNA is TGCGCCAGCAGCCAGTCAGGTTCAGGGGGCTTGGAGACCCAGTACTTC. Protein sequence: CASSQSGSGGLETQYF.

V gene TRBV7-9 combines with J gene TRBJ1-1, with D unclear. This CDR3 is built from 13 residues. CDR1 SEHNR and CDR2 FQNEAQ come from the germline V gene (reference sequence). Trimming removed 5 bases from V and 5 bases from J, with 12 bases in between. The CDR3 nucleotides read TGTGCCAGCAGCAACGAGGCGGGGACTGAAGCTTTCTTT. Translation gives CASSNEAGTEAFF.

The rearrangement joins TRBV27 to TRBJ2-6; TRBD1 agrees at 9 bases. J gave up 4 bases and V 6 bases, and 13 bases lay outside the gene matches. Germline loops: CDR1 MNHEY, CDR2 SMNVEV (reference sequence). The CDR3 spans 18 residues. CDR3 loop: CASRTFMRDRAGANVLTF. CDR3 bases: TGTGCCAGCAGGACTTTTATGAGGGACAGGGCCGGGGCCAACGTCCTGACTTTC.